The 3 T cell receptor beta chains below all came from one sample that was sequenced in a study of blood T cell repertoires in COVID-19. The assay was immunoSEQ multiplex PCR, and TCRdb's table has in-frame clones only and misses some. Of 65,000 to 80,000 clones listed, 80% to 90% are singletons. Material: peripheral blood. These receptors were obtained from a man between 45 and 60 years old with active COVID-19.

CDR3 nucleotides: TGTGCCAGCAGCAGCCAGGGGGGCACGCAGTATTTT. Its protein is CASSSQGGTQYF. The V and J genes are TRBV11-2 and TRBJ2-3; tentative D call: TRBD1 (7 bases). CDR3 length equals 12 residues. Germline assignment: CDR1 SGHAT and CDR2 FQNNGV. V shed 5 bases and J shed 9 bases, with 12 bases lying between them.

This chain uses TRBV10-1 with TRBJ2-7, with a weak D call TRBD2 (5 bases). The germline V and J ends were trimmed by 6 bases and 3 bases, with 21 bases remaining between them. The length of the CDR3 is 16 residues. Germline assignment: CDR1 WNHNN and CDR2 SYGVQD (reference sequence). The CDR3 nucleotides are TGCGCCAGCAGGCTTAGGTCCCGGGAAATATTCTACGAGCAGTACTTC. Protein sequence: CASRLRSREIFYEQYF.

This chain links TRBV5-1 with TRBJ1-1; 8 bases are shared with TRBD1. This CDR3 region has 16 residues. In germline, CDR1 is SGHRS, CDR2 YFSETQ. V shed 0 bases, J shed 0 bases, and the junction held 4 bases outside the gene matches. The CDR3 sequence: CASSLGSGGMNTEAFF. In nucleotides, the CDR3 is TGCGCCAGCAGCTTGGGGTCAGGGGGCATGAACACTGAAGCTTTCTTT.